Described below is a single T cell receptor beta chain sequence and its context. Its antigen is not identified. The source of the sample is a study of vaccination effects on CD4 cells after COVID-19. Whole-study context: Post-vaccine sampling occurred a median 72 days after the second dose.

Losses at the gene ends were 7 bases for V and 5 bases for J; bases not matched to a gene: 16. The CDR3 length is 16 residues. In germline, CDR1 is SGHTS, CDR2 YDEGEE. Sequencing in the ViraFEST assay came after antigen-specific CD4+ T cells had been expanded with viral peptide pools, which were used to stimulate PBMC. Culture lasted roughly eleven days before CD4+ T cell isolation. The cohort was immunized with two doses of either the BNT162b2 or mRNA-1273 vaccine. Half-medium exchanges with IL-2 medium took place on days 3 and 7. Produced via immunoSEQ multiplex PCR; TCRdb's table is partial and in-frame only. The top ten clones hold more than 0.85% of a sample with tens of thousands of clones, around three quarters of them seen once.

The material was CD4+ T cells from PBMCs cultured with HCoV-OC43 spike peptides, obtained after COVID-19 vaccination. Subset noted: HCoV-OC43 spike overlapping peptide pool stimulation. The chain joins TRBV5-8 to TRBJ2-3; 7 bases align to TRBD2. The sequence was collected from a human donor who received a COVID-19 vaccine. The chain's CDR3 is CASPSWGGSVRDTQYF. CDR3 bases: TGTGCCAGCCCATCCTGGGGGGGGTCAGTAAGAGATACGCAGTATTTT.